A selection of T cell receptor beta chains follows, all from one sample in a study of T cell repertoires in cytomegalovirus infection. Using its own MiXCR run on the reads, TCRdb lists one record per CDR3 protein. The sample consists of tens of thousands of distinct CDR3 sequences, 3% to 4.5% of them appearing once. The sequenced material came from PBMCs. The receptors were sampled from a human donor in good health (CMV status not recorded). Some clones in this sample may be carry-over from other donors' samples. CDR3s include the opening cysteine and the closing phenylalanine or tryptophan. Each record gives: J gene, clone size, V gene, D gene, CDR3 protein, CDR3 DNA. D genes are given only for firm matches. Rows give clone size only sometimes, using once, few, many, or a class for an expanded clone.

j_gene: TRBJ2-7; abundance: many; v_gene: TRBV7-2; d_gene: NA; CDR3aa: CASSIVDYEQYF; CDR3nt: TGTGCCAGCAGCATAGTCGACTACGAGCAGTACTTC
j_gene: TRBJ2-1; abundance: many; v_gene: TRBV6-2/TRBV6-3; d_gene: NA; CDR3aa: CASSFGHFNEQFF; CDR3nt: TGTGCCAGCAGTTTTGGCCACTTCAATGAGCAGTTCTTC
j_gene: TRBJ1-1; abundance: NA; v_gene: TRBV5-1; d_gene: TRBD1; CDR3aa: CASSLETGITEAFF; CDR3nt: TGCGCCAGCAGCTTGGAGACAGGGATCACTGAAGCTTTCTTT
j_gene: TRBJ2-1; abundance: many; v_gene: TRBV7-3; d_gene: TRBD2; CDR3aa: CASSLTGGTSGTPYNEQFF; CDR3nt: TGTGCCAGCAGCTTAACGGGGGGGACTAGCGGGACCCCCTACAATGAGCAGTTCTTC
j_gene: TRBJ2-5; abundance: many; v_gene: TRBV7-2; d_gene: TRBD2; CDR3aa: CASSLTSGKQETQYF; CDR3nt: TGTGCCAGCAGCTTAACTAGCGGGAAACAAGAGACCCAGTACTTC
j_gene: TRBJ1-2; abundance: many; v_gene: TRBV7-9; d_gene: TRBD1; CDR3aa: CASSSRTGAYGYTF; CDR3nt: TGTGCCAGCAGCTCGAGGACAGGGGCCTATGGCTACACCTTC
j_gene: TRBJ2-7; abundance: few; v_gene: TRBV6-2/TRBV6-3; d_gene: TRBD1; CDR3aa: CASSYSSGSGQGGEQYF; CDR3nt: TGTGCCAGCAGTTACTCGAGCGGTTCCGGACAGGGTGGGGAGCAGTACTTC
j_gene: TRBJ2-3; abundance: few; v_gene: TRBV5-1; d_gene: TRBD2; CDR3aa: CASTSGGMGTDTQYF; CDR3nt: TGCGCCAGCACCTCGGGAGGGATGGGCACAGATACGCAGTATTTT
j_gene: TRBJ2-3; abundance: many; v_gene: TRBV10-3; d_gene: NA; CDR3aa: CAISPISTDTQYF; CDR3nt: TGTGCCATCTCGCCGATTTCCACAGATACGCAGTATTTT
j_gene: TRBJ2-7; abundance: many; v_gene: TRBV7-8; d_gene: TRBD1; CDR3aa: CASSLGRDRFYEQYF; CDR3nt: TGTGCCAGCAGCTTAGGCCGGGACAGGTTTTACGAGCAGTACTTC
j_gene: TRBJ1-2; abundance: many; v_gene: TRBV11-2; d_gene: NA; CDR3aa: CASSLDSGANYGYTF; CDR3nt: TGTGCCAGCAGCTTAGACTCAGGAGCTAACTATGGCTACACCTTC
j_gene: TRBJ2-7; abundance: many; v_gene: TRBV30; d_gene: TRBD1; CDR3aa: CAWRPNRDRLYEQYF; CDR3nt: TGTGCCTGGAGACCGAATCGGGACAGACTCTACGAGCAGTACTTC
j_gene: TRBJ2-1; abundance: NA; v_gene: TRBV7-2; d_gene: TRBD2; CDR3aa: CASSLASAGGFNEQFF; CDR3nt: TGTGCCAGCAGCTTAGCATCAGCGGGAGGGTTTAATGAGCAGTTCTTC
j_gene: TRBJ1-3; abundance: many; v_gene: TRBV7-2; d_gene: NA; CDR3aa: CASSQRTQNSGNTIYF; CDR3nt: TGTGCCAGCAGCCAACGGACACAGAACTCTGGAAACACCATATATTTT
j_gene: TRBJ2-3; abundance: many; v_gene: TRBV7-2; d_gene: NA; CDR3aa: CASSFTDTQYF; CDR3nt: TGTGCCAGCAGCTTCACAGATACGCAGTATTTT
j_gene: TRBJ1-3; abundance: many; v_gene: TRBV29-1; d_gene: TRBD1; CDR3aa: CSTTGDSGNTIYF; CDR3nt: TGCAGCACGACAGGGGACTCTGGAAACACCATATATTTT
j_gene: TRBJ2-3; abundance: many; v_gene: TRBV11-2; d_gene: NA; CDR3aa: CASSNTGDTQYF; CDR3nt: TGTGCCAGCAGCAACACAGGGGATACGCAGTATTTT
j_gene: TRBJ1-5; abundance: many; v_gene: TRBV12-3/TRBV12-4; d_gene: NA; CDR3aa: CASSSSRGAGNQPQHF; CDR3nt: TGTGCCAGCAGTTCGAGCCGGGGGGCCGGCAATCAGCCCCAGCATTTT
j_gene: TRBJ2-7; abundance: many; v_gene: TRBV7-6; d_gene: NA; CDR3aa: CASSLARGREIYEQYF; CDR3nt: TGTGCCAGCAGCTTAGCACGGGGCAGGGAAATCTACGAGCAGTACTTC
j_gene: TRBJ2-1; abundance: many; v_gene: TRBV2; d_gene: NA; CDR3aa: CASSLLGPTYNEQFF; CDR3nt: TGTGCCAGCAGCCTCCTAGGACCAACCTACAATGAGCAGTTCTTC
j_gene: TRBJ1-3; abundance: many; v_gene: TRBV6-8; d_gene: NA; CDR3aa: CASGQALGNTIYF; CDR3nt: TGTGCCAGCGGGCAAGCACTTGGAAACACCATATATTTT
j_gene: TRBJ2-7; abundance: many; v_gene: TRBV2; d_gene: NA; CDR3aa: CASRAAYEQYF; CDR3nt: TGTGCCAGCAGGGCGGCTTACGAGCAGTACTTC
j_gene: TRBJ1-5; abundance: NA; v_gene: TRBV25-1; d_gene: TRBD1; CDR3aa: CARTGGGQPQHF; CDR3nt: TGTGCCAGGACAGGGGGCGGTCAGCCCCAGCATTTT